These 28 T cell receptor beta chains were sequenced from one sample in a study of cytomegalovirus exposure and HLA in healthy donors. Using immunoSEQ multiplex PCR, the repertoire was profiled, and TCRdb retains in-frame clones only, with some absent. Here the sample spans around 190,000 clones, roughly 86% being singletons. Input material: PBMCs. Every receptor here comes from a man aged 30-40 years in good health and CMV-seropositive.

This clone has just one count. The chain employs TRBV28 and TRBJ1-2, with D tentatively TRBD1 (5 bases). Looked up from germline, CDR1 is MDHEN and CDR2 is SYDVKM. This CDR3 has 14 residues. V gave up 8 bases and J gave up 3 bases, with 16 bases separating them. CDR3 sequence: CASGPGPGHYGYTF. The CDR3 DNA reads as TGTGCCAGCGGGCCGGGACCGGGCCACTATGGCTACACCTTC.

DNA for the CDR3: TGTGCCAGCAGCGCCCGTTCCGGGACAGATTATTCACCCCTCCACTTT. As protein: CASSARSGTDYSPLHF. The genes are TRBV7-2 and TRBJ1-6, with 7 bases aligning to TRBD1. Germline CDR1 and CDR2: SGHTA and FQGNSA. The CDR3 contains 16 residues. Trimming at V came to 5 bases and at J to 8 bases, leaving 12 bases not matched to a gene.

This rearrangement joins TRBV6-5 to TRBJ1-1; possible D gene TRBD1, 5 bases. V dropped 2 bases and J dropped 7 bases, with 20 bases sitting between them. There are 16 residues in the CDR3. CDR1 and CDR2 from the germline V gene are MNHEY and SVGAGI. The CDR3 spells CASSYNSFRVRHEAFF. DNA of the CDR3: TGTGCCAGCAGTTACAATTCTTTCAGGGTTCGACATGAAGCTTTCTTT.

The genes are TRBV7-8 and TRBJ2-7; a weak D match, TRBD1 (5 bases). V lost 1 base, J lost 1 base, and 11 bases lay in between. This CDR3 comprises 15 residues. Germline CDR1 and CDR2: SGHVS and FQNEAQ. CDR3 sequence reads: CASSLGGKGSYEQYF. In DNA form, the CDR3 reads TGTGCCAGCAGCTTAGGGGGAAAGGGGTCCTACGAGCAGTACTTC.

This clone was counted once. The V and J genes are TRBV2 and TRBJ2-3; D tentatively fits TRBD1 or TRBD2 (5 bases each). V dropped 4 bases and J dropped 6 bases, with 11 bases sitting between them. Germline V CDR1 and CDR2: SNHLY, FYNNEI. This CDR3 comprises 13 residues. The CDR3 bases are TGTGCCAGCAGTGTTGGAGAGGGGGATACGCAGTATTTT. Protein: CASSVGEGDTQYF.

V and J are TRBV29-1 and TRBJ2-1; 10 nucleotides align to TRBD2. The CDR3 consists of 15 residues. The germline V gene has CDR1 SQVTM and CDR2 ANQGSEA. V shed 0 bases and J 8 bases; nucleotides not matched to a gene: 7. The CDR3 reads CSVEERASGRDEQFF. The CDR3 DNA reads TGCAGCGTTGAAGAGAGGGCTAGCGGGAGAGATGAGCAGTTCTTC.

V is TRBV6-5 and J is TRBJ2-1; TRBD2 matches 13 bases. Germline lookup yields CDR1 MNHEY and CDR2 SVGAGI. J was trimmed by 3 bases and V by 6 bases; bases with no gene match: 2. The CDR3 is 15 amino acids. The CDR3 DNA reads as TGTGCCAGCAGACTAGCGGGAGGGCTCTACAATGAGCAGTTCTTC. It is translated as CASRLAGGLYNEQFF.

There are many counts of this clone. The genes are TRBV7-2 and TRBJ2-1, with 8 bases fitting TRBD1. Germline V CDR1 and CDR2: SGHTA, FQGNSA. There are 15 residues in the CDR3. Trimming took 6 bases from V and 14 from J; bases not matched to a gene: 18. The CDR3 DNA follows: TGTGCCAGCAGTTATGGACAGGGTGGAGGGGAGGTGGAGTTCTTC. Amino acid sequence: CASSYGQGGGEVEFF.

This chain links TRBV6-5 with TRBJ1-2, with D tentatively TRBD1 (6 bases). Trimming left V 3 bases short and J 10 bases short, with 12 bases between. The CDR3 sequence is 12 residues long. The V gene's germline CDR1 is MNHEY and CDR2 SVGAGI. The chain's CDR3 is CASSYDRTAYTF. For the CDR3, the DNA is TGTGCCAGCAGTTATGATCGGACAGCCTACACCTTC.

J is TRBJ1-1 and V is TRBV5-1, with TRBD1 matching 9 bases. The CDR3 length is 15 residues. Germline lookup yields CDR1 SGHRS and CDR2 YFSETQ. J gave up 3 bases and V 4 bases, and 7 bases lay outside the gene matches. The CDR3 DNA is TGCGCCAGCAGCATGGGACAGGGAGGCGACACTGAAGCTTTCTTT. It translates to CASSMGQGGDTEAFF. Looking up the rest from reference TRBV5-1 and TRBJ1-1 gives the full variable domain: KAGVTQTPRYLIKTRGQQVTLSCSPISGHRSVSWYQQTPGQGLQFLFEYFSETQRNKGNFPGRFSGRQFSNSRSEMNVSTLELGDSALYLCASSMGQGGDTEAFFGQGTRLTVV.

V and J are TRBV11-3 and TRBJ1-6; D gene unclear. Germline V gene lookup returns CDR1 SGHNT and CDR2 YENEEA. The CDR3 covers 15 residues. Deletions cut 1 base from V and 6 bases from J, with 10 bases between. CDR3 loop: CASSLAVGSNSPLHF. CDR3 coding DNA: TGTGCCAGCAGCTTAGCTGTAGGGTCTAATTCACCCCTCCACTTT.

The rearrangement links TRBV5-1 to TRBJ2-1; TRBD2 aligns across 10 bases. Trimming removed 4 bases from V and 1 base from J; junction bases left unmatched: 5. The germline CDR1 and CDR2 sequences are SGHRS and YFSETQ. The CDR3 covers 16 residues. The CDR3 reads CASSLTSGISYNEQFF. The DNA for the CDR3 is TGCGCCAGCAGCCTCACTAGCGGGATTTCCTACAATGAGCAGTTCTTC.

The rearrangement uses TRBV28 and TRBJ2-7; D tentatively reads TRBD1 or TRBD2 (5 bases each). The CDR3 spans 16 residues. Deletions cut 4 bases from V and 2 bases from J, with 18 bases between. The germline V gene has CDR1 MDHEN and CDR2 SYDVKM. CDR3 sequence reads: CASSSWNSGHTYEQYF. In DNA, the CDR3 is TGTGCCAGCAGTTCCTGGAACAGCGGACATACCTACGAGCAGTACTTC.

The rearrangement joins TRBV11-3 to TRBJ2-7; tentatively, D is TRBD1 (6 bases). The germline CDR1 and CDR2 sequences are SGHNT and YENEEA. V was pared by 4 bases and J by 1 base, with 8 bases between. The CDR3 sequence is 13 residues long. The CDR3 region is CASSSGHSYEQYF. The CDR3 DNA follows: TGTGCCAGCAGCTCGGGACATTCCTACGAGCAGTACTTC. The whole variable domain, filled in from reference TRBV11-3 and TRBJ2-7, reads EAGVVQSPRYKIIEKKQPVAFWCNPISGHNTLYWYLQNLGQGPELLIRYENEEAVDDSQLPKDRFSAERLKGVDSTLKIQPAELGDSAVYLCASSSGHSYEQYFGPGTRLTVT.

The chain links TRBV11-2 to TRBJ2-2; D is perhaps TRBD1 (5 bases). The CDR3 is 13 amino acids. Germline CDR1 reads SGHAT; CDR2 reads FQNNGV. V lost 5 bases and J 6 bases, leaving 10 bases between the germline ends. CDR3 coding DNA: TGTGCCAGCAGCCCCAGGGCCCCCGGGGAGCTGTTTTTT. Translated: CASSPRAPGELFF.

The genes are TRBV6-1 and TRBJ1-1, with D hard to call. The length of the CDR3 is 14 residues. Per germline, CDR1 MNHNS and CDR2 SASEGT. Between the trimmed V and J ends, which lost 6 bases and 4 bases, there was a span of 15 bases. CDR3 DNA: TGTGCCAGCAGATTTTCCACTGGGCCCACTGAAGCTTTCTTT. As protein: CASRFSTGPTEAFF.

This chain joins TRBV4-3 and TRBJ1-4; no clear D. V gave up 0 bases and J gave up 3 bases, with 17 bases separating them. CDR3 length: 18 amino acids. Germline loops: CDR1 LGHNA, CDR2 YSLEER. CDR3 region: CASSQDPTDWVSNEKLFF. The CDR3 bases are TGCGCCAGCAGCCAAGATCCCACGGACTGGGTATCTAATGAAAAACTGTTTTTT.

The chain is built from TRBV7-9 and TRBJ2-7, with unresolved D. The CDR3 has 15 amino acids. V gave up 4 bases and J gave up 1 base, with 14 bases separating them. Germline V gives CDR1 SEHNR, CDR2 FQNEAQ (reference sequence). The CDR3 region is CASSSNRVVSYEQYF. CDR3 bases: TGTGCCAGCAGCTCGAACCGGGTGGTATCCTACGAGCAGTACTTC.

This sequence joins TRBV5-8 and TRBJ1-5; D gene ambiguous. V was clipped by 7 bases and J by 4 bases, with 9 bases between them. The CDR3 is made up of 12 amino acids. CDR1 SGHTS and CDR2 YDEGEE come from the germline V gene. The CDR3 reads CASGSRNQPQHF. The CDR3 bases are TGTGCCAGCGGGTCCCGGAATCAGCCCCAGCATTTT.

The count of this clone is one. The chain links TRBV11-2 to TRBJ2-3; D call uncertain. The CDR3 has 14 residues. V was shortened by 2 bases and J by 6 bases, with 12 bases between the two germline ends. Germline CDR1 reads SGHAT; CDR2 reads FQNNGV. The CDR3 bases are TGTGCCAGCAGCTTACCCGCCGAGGCGGATACGCAGTATTTT. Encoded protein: CASSLPAEADTQYF. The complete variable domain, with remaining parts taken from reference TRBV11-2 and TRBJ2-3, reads EAGVAQSPRYKIIEKRQSVAFWCNPISGHATLYWYQQILGQGPKLLIQFQNNGVVDDSQLPKDRFSAERLKGVDSTLKIQPAKLEDSAVYLCASSLPAEADTQYFGPGTRLTVL.

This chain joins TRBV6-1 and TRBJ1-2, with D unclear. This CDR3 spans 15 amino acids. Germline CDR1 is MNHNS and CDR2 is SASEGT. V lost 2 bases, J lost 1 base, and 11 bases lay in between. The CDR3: CASSEREGGNYGYTF. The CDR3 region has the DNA TGTGCCAGCAGTGAAAGGGAGGGAGGTAACTATGGCTACACCTTC.

DNA for the CDR3: TGTGCCACCAGCAGAGACAGGGAGCGGGTTGAAAAACTGTTTTTT. Amino acids: CATSRDRERVEKLFF. The chain joins TRBV15 to TRBJ1-4; perhaps TRBD1 as D (5 bases). Trimming removed 0 bases from V and 7 bases from J, with 12 bases in between. This CDR3 spans 15 amino acids. CDR1 is LNHNV and CDR2 is YYDKDF in the germline V gene (reference sequence).

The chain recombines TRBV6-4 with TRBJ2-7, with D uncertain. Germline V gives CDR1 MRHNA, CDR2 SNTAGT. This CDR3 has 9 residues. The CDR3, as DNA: TGTGCGAAACCACTCGAGCAGTACTTC. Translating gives CAKPLEQYF.

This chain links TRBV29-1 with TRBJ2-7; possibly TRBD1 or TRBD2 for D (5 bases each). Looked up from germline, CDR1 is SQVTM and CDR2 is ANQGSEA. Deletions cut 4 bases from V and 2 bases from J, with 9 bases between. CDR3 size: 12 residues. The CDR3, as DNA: TGCAGCGTTGGGGACCCCCCCTACGAGCAGTACTTC. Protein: CSVGDPPYEQYF.

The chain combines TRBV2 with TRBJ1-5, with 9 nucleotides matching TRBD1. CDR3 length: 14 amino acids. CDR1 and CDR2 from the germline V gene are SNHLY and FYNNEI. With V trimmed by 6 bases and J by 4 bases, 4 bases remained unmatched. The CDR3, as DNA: TGTGCCAGCAGCCCGGGACAGGGAAATCAGCCCCAGCATTTT. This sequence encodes CASSPGQGNQPQHF.

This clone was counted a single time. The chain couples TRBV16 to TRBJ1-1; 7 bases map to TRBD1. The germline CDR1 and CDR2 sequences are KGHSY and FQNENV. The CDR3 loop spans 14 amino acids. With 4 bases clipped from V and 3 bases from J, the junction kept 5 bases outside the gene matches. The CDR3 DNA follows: TGTGCCAGCAGCCCAACGACAGGGTACACTGAAGCTTTCTTT. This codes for CASSPTTGYTEAFF.

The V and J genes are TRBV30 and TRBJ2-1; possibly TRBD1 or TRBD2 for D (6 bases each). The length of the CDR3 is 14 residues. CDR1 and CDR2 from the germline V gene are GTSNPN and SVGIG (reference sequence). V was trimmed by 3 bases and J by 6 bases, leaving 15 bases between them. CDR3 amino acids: CAWSPGAGGNEQFF. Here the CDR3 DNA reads TGTGCCTGGAGCCCAGGGGCCGGGGGCAATGAGCAGTTCTTC.

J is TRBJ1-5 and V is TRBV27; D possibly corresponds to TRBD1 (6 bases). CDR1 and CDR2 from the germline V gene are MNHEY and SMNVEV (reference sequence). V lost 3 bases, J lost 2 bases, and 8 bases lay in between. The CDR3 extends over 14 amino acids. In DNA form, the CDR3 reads TGTGCCAGCAGTTTTCGACAGGGCAATCAGCCCCAGCATTTT. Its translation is CASSFRQGNQPQHF.